These 15 T cell receptor beta chains share one sample of origin, sequenced in a study of blood T cell repertoires in COVID-19. Only in-frame clones appear in the TCRdb table, and some are missing; sequencing was by immunoSEQ multiplex PCR. This sample has roughly 160,000 clones, with approximately 84% found just once. Sequenced: peripheral blood. All receptors derive from an elderly woman with COVID-19, enrolled during active disease.

The V and J genes are TRBV30 and TRBJ2-1; 10 nucleotides agree with TRBD2. After removal of 4 bases from V and 2 bases from J, the junction contained 20 bases not matched to a gene. Germline values: CDR1 GTSNPN, CDR2 SVGIG (reference sequence). This CDR3 region has 20 residues. The DNA for the CDR3 is TGTGCCTGGATTTACCCAAACGAGGTCGCGGGGACTAGCGCCTACAATGAGCAGTTCTTC. Amino acids: CAWIYPNEVAGTSAYNEQFF.

The chain recombines TRBV5-1 with TRBJ2-7; 9 positions agree with TRBD1. The CDR3 length is 14 residues. J gave up 6 bases and V 8 bases, and 12 bases lay outside the gene matches. Per germline, CDR1 SGHRS and CDR2 YFSETQ. Here the CDR3 DNA reads TGCGCCAGTCACAAAGGACAGGGGCCTCTCGAGCAGTACTTC. Translated, it gives CASHKGQGPLEQYF.

The rearrangement uses TRBV2 and TRBJ2-2; D is perhaps TRBD2 (6 bases). Trimming pared 7 bases from V and 5 bases from J, leaving 11 bases between. Germline assignment: CDR1 SNHLY and CDR2 FYNNEI. The CDR3 totals 13 residues. The CDR3 region has the DNA TGTGCCAGCAACATACTAGCAACCGGGGAGCTGTTTTTT. Amino acid sequence: CASNILATGELFF.

The chain links TRBV18 to TRBJ2-7; 7 bases match TRBD1. The ends lost 4 bases at V and 0 bases at J; junction bases unmatched: 3. Germline CDR1 is KGHSH and CDR2 is LQKENI. There are 14 residues in the CDR3. The CDR3 loop reads CASSLDRNSYEQYF. In nucleotides, the CDR3 is TGTGCCAGCTCACTGGACAGGAACTCCTACGAGCAGTACTTC. The full variable domain, completed using reference TRBV18 and TRBJ2-7, is NAGVMQNPRHLVRRRGQEARLRCSPMKGHSHVYWYRQLPEEGLKFMVYLQKENIIDESGMPKERFSAEFPKEGPSILRIQQVVRGDSAAYFCASSLDRNSYEQYFGPGTRLTVT.

V usage is TRBV10-2 and J usage is TRBJ2-2, with 7 bases matching TRBD2. CDR3 length: 17 residues. Germline CDR1 WSHSY, CDR2 SAAADI. The trim removed 5 bases at V and 0 bases at J, leaving 9 bases unmatched. DNA for the CDR3: TGCGCCAGCAGTATGTCTAGCGGCCCTGCGAACACCGGGGAGCTGTTTTTT. Its protein product is CASSMSSGPANTGELFF.

This chain links TRBV6-5 with TRBJ1-1; no definite D call. Germline CDR1 and CDR2: MNHEY and SVGAGI. V lost 6 bases to trimming and J lost 5 bases, with 13 bases between them. This CDR3 spans 13 amino acids. The CDR3 here is CASRAEGWTEAFF. Written as DNA, the CDR3 is TGTGCCAGCAGGGCTGAGGGATGGACTGAAGCTTTCTTT.

The chain employs TRBV5-1 and TRBJ2-1; a possible D gene is TRBD2 (6 bases). Germline-derived CDR1 and CDR2 are SGHRS and YFSETQ. The CDR3 spans 20 residues. Trimming stripped 1 base from V and 6 bases from J, with 29 bases between. CDR3 region: CASSLTSLRPGLAGGNEQFF. The CDR3 DNA sequence: TGCGCCAGCAGCTTGACATCTTTACGACCGGGACTTGCCGGGGGCAATGAGCAGTTCTTC.

V is TRBV2 and J is TRBJ2-5; 13 bases align to TRBD2. Germline V gives CDR1 SNHLY, CDR2 FYNNEI. J gave up 1 base and V 3 bases, and 8 bases lay outside the gene matches. The CDR3 spans 18 residues. CDR3 region: CASSDALTSGGIQETQYF. CDR3 in DNA: TGTGCCAGCAGTGACGCGTTGACTAGCGGGGGGATCCAAGAGACCCAGTACTTC.

The chain has TRBV5-4 and TRBJ1-5; tentative D call: TRBD1 (5 bases). Germline V CDR1 and CDR2: SGHNT, YYREEE (reference sequence). V lost 4 bases and J 9 bases, leaving 14 bases between the germline ends. The CDR3 spans 13 residues. CDR3 sequence reads: CASSVDRDGPQHF. The CDR3 DNA reads TGTGCCAGCAGCGTTGACAGAGACGGGCCCCAGCATTTT.

The table lists this clone with a count of one. The chain links TRBV21-1 to TRBJ1-6. TRBV21-1 is a pseudogene segment. CDR3 length: 18 amino acids. The CDR3 coding sequence is TGTGCCAGCAGCAAATGGGGGGAGATAAGCTCCTATAATTCACCCCTCCACTTT. Its protein is CASSKWGEISSYNSPLHF.

The rearrangement links TRBV6-1 to TRBJ1-2; weak D call: TRBD1 (5 bases). This CDR3 contains 14 residues. V dropped 1 base and J dropped 4 bases, with 10 bases sitting between them. Germline CDR1 reads MNHNS; CDR2 reads SASEGT. The CDR3 sequence is CASSEDSRVYGYTF. CDR3 sequence (DNA): TGTGCCAGCAGTGAAGATAGCAGGGTCTATGGCTACACCTTC.

V and J are TRBV18 and TRBJ1-2, with D hard to call. The CDR3 is made up of 12 amino acids. Trimming stripped 8 bases from V and 7 bases from J, with 14 bases between. Looked up from germline, CDR1 is KGHSH and CDR2 is LQKENI. DNA of the CDR3: TGTGCCAGCGAAATGGCGGCTCCTGGCTACACCTTC. It encodes CASEMAAPGYTF.

This rearrangement joins TRBV6-5 to TRBJ1-3; TRBD1 matches 7 bases. Germline-derived CDR1 and CDR2 are MNHEY and SVGAGI. Trimming removed 0 bases from V and 3 bases from J; junction bases left unmatched: 5. The CDR3 loop spans 16 amino acids. CDR3 residues: CASSYSITGVGNTIYF. CDR3 bases: TGTGCCAGCAGTTACTCGATAACAGGGGTTGGAAACACCATATATTTT.

The chain is built from TRBV5-1 and TRBJ2-6; 7 positions match TRBD1. The trim removed 5 bases at V and 0 bases at J, leaving 11 bases unmatched. The CDR3 is made up of 18 amino acids. Germline V gives CDR1 SGHRS, CDR2 YFSETQ. This CDR3 is CASSWGQTTSSGANVLTF. CDR3 DNA: TGCGCCAGCAGTTGGGGACAGACCACTAGCTCTGGGGCCAACGTCCTGACTTTC.

V and J are TRBV5-1 and TRBJ2-6; D ambiguous. The germline gives CDR1 SGHRS, CDR2 YFSETQ. Trimming pared 5 bases from V and 1 base from J, leaving 10 bases between. There are 15 residues in the CDR3. CDR3 loop: CASRRPESGANVLTF. CDR3 DNA: TGCGCCAGCAGGCGGCCAGAGTCTGGGGCCAACGTCCTGACTTTC.